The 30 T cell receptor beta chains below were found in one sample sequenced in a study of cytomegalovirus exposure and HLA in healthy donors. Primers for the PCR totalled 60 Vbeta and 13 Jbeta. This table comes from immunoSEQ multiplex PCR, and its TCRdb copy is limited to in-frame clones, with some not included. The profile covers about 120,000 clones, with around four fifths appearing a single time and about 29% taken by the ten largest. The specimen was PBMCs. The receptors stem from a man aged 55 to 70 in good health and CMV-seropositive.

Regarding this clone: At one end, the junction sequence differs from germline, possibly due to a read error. The CDR3, as DNA: TGCGCCAGCAGCTTGGCTGGGCCTAATCGGCCCCAGCATTTT. It translates to CASSLAGPNRPQHF. The gene calls are TRBV5-1 and TRBJ1-5; D is ambiguous. The CDR3 covers 14 residues. Germline CDR1 is SGHRS and CDR2 is YFSETQ.

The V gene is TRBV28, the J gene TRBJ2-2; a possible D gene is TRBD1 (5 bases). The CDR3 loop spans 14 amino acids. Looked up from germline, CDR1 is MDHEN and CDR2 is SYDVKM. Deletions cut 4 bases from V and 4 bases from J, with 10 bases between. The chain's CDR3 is CASSSPGLTGELFF. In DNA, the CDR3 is TGTGCCAGCAGTTCGCCAGGGCTCACCGGGGAGCTGTTTTTT.

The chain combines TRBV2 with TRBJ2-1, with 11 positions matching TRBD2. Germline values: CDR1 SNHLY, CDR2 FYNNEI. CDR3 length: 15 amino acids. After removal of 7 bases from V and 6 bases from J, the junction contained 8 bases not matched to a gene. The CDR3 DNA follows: TGTGCCAGCATACGACTTAGCGGGGGGGTCAATGAGCAGTTCTTC. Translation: CASIRLSGGVNEQFF.

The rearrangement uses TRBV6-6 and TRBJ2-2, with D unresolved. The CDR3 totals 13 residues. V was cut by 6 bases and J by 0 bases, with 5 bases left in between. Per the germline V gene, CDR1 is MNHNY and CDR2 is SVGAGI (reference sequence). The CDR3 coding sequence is TGTGCCAGCAGGGCCTCGAACACCGGGGAGCTGTTTTTT. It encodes CASRASNTGELFF.

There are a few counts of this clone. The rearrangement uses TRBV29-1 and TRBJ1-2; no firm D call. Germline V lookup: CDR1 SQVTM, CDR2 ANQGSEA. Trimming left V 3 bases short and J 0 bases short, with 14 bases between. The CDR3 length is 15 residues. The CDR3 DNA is TGCAGCGTTGACCCCCTCGTGGCAACTAACTATGGCTACACCTTC. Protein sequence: CSVDPLVATNYGYTF.

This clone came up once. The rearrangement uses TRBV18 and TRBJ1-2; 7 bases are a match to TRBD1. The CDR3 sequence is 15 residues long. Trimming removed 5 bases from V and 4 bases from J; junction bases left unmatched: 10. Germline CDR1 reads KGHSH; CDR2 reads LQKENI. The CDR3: CASSAEGQGVYGYTF. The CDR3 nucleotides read TGTGCCAGCTCAGCTGAGGGCCAGGGGGTCTATGGCTACACCTTC.

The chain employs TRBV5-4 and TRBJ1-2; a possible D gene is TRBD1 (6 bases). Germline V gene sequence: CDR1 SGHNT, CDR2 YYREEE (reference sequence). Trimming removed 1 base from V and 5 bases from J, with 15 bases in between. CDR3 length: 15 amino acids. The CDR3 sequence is CASSLKQRGWYGYTF. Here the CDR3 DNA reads TGTGCCAGCAGCTTGAAGCAGAGGGGGTGGTATGGCTACACCTTC.

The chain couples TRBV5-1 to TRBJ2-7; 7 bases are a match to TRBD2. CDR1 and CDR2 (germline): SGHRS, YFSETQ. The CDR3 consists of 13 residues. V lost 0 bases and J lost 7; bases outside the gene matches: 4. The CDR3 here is CASSLESAGEQYF. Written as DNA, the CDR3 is TGCGCCAGCAGCTTGGAGTCAGCGGGAGAGCAGTACTTC.

This CDR3 is CASRTGTGRTEAFF. The CDR3 nucleotides read TGTGCCAGCAGAACCGGGACAGGGAGGACTGAAGCTTTCTTT. The chain carries TRBV7-2 and TRBJ1-1, with 9 bases identical to TRBD1. V lost 6 bases to trimming and J lost 5 bases; unmatched junction nucleotides: 7. CDR1 SGHTA and CDR2 FQGNSA come from the germline V gene. This CDR3 is 14 amino acids long. The full variable domain, completed using reference TRBV7-2 and TRBJ1-1, is GAGVSQSPSNKVTEKGKDVELRCDPISGHTALYWYRQSLGQGLEFLIYFQGNSAPDKSGLPSDRFSAERTGGSVSTLTIQRTQQEDSAVYLCASRTGTGRTEAFFGQGTRLTVV.

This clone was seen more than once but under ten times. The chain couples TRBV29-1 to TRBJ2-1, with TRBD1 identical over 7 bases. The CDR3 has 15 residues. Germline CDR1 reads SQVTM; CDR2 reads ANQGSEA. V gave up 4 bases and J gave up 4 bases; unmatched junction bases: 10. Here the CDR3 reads CSVAPTGPLYNEQFF. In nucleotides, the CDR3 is TGCAGCGTTGCCCCGACAGGGCCCTTATACAATGAGCAGTTCTTC.

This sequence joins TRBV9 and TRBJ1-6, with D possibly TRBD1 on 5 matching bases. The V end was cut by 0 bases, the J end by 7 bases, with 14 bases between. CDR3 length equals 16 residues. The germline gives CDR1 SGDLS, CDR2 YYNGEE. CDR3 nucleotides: TGTGCCAGCAGCGTAGAACCAGGGTATGGGAATTCACCCCTCCACTTT. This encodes CASSVEPGYGNSPLHF. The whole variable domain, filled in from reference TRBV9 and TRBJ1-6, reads DSGVTQTPKHLITATGQRVTLRCSPRSGDLSVYWYQQSLDQGLQFLIQYYNGEERAKGNILERFSAQQFPDLHSELNLSSLELGDSALYFCASSVEPGYGNSPLHFGNGTRLTVT.

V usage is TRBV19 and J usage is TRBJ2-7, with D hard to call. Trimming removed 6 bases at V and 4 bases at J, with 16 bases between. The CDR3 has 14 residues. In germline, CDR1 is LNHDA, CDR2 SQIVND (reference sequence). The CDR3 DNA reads TGTGCCAGTAGCCTCTTAGCCCCGACTTACGAGCAGTACTTC. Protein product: CASSLLAPTYEQYF.

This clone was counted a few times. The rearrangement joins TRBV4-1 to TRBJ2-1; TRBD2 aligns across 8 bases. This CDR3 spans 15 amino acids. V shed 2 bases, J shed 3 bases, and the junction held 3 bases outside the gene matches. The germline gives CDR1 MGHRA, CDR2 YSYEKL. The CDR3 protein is CASSQHSGIYNEQFF. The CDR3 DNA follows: TGCGCCAGCAGCCAACATAGCGGGATCTACAATGAGCAGTTCTTC.

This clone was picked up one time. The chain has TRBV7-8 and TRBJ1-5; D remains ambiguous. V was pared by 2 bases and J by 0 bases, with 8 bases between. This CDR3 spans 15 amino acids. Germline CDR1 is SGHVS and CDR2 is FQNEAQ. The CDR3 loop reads CASSLFEYSNQPQHF. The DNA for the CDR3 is TGTGCCAGCAGCTTATTTGAGTATAGCAATCAGCCCCAGCATTTT.

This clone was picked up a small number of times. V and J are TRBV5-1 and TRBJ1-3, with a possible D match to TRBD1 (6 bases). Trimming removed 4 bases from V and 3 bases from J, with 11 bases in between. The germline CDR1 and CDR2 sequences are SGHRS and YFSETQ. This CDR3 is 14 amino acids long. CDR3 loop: CASSTDSHGNTIYF. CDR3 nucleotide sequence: TGCGCCAGCAGCACGGACAGCCATGGAAACACCATATATTTT.

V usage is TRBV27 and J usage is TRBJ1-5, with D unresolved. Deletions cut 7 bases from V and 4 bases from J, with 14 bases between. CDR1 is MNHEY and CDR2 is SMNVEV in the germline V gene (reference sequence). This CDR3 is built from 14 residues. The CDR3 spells CASNPSGWNQPQHF. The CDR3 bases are TGTGCCAGCAACCCCTCGGGATGGAATCAGCCCCAGCATTTT.

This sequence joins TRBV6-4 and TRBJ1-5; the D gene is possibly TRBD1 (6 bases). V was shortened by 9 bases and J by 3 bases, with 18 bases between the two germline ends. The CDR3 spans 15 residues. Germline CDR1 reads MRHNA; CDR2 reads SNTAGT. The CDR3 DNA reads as TGTGCCAGAGGGGCCGGCCAGGGGCTCAATCAGCCCCAGCATTTT. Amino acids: CARGAGQGLNQPQHF.

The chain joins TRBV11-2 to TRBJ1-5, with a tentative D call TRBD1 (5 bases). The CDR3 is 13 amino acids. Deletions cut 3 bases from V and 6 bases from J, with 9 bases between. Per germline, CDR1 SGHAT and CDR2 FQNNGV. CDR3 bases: TGTGCCAGCAGCTTGCAGGGAGGTCAGCCCCAGCATTTT. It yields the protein CASSLQGGQPQHF.

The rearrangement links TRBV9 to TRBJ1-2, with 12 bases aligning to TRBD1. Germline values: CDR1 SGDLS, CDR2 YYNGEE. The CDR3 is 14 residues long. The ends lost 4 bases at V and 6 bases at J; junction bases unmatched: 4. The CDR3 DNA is TGTGCCAGCAGCCCGGGACAGGGGGCACATGGCTACACCTTC. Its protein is CASSPGQGAHGYTF.

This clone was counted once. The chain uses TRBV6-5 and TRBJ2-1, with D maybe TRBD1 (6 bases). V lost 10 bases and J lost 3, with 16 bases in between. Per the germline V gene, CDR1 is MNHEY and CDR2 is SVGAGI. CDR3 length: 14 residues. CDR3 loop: CATRRRGIYNEQFF. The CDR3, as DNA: TGTGCCACCCGGCGCAGGGGAATCTACAATGAGCAGTTCTTC.

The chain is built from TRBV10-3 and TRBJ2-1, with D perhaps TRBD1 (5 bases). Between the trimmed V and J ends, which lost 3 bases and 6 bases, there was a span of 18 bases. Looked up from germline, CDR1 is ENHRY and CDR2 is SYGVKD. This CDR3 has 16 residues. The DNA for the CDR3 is TGTGCCATCAGTGATTTTACAGGTACCACCCGCAATGAGCAGTTCTTC. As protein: CAISDFTGTTRNEQFF.

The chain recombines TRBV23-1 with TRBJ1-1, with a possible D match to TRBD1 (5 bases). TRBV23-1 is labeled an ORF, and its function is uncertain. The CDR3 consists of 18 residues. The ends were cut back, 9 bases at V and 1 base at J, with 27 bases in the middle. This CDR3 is CASPAVTDGQGKNTEAFF. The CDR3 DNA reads TGCGCCAGTCCCGCAGTCACGGATGGTCAGGGCAAGAACACTGAAGCTTTCTTT.

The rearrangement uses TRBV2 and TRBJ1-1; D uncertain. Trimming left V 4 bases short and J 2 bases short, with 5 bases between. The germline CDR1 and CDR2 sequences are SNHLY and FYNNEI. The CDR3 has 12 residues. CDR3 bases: TGTGCCAGCAGTGCCAGAAACACTGAAGCTTTCTTT. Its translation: CASSARNTEAFF.

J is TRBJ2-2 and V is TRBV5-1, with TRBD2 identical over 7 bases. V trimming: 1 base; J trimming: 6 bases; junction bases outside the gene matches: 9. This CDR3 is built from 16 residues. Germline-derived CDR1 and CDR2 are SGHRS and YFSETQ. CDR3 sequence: CASSLRWREMAGELFF. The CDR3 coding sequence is TGCGCCAGCAGCTTGCGGTGGCGGGAGATGGCCGGGGAGCTGTTTTTT. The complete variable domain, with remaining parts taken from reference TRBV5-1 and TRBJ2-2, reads KAGVTQTPRYLIKTRGQQVTLSCSPISGHRSVSWYQQTPGQGLQFLFEYFSETQRNKGNFPGRFSGRQFSNSRSEMNVSTLELGDSALYLCASSLRWREMAGELFFGEGSRLTVL.

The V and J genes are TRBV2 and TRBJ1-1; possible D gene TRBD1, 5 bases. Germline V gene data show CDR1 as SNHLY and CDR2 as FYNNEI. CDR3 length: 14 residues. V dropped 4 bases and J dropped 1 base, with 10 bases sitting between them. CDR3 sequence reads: CASSAGRGNTEAFF. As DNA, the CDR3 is TGTGCCAGCAGTGCCGGGAGGGGGAACACTGAAGCTTTCTTT.

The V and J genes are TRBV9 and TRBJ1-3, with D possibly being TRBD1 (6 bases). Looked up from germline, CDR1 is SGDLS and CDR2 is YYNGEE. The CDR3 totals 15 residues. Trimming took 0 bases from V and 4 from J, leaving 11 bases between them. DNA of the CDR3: TGTGCCAGCAGCGTAGTACAGGGACCAGGAAACACCATATATTTT. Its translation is CASSVVQGPGNTIYF.

This CDR3 reads CASSVGEGLRTDTQYF. Written as DNA, the CDR3 is TGTGCCAGCAGCGTAGGGGAGGGGCTTCGCACAGATACGCAGTATTTT. The V call is TRBV9, the J call TRBJ2-3, with 7 bases aligning to TRBD2. The germline CDR1 and CDR2 sequences are SGDLS and YYNGEE. V was pared by 0 bases and J by 1 base, with 5 bases of the junction left unmatched. The CDR3 contains 16 residues.

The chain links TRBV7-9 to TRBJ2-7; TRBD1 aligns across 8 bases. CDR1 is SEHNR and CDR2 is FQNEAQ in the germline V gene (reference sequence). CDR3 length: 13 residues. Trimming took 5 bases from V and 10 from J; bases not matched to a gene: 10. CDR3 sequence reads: CASSQNDRGYQYF. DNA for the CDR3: TGTGCCAGCAGCCAAAACGACAGGGGATATCAGTACTTC.

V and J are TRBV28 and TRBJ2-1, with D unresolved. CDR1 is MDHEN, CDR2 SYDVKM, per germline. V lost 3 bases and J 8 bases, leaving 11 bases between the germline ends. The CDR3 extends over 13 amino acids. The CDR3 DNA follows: TGTGCCAGCAGTTTTGGCCTTTTGGATGAGCAGTTCTTC. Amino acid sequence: CASSFGLLDEQFF.

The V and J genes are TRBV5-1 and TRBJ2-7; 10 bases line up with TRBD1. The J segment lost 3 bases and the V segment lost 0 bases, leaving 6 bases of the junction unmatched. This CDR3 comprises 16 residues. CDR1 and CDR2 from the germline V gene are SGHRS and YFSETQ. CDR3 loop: CASSLEGTGVYYEQYF. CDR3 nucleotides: TGCGCCAGCAGCTTGGAGGGGACAGGGGTTTACTACGAGCAGTACTTC.